This T cell receptor (beta chain) was sequenced during a study of blood T cell repertoires in COVID-19. Study details: In each case, the material was cDNA or gDNA derived from T cells, B-cell-depleted T cells, or PBMCs.

Adults between about 18 and 89 years of age took part from 24 US areas. Participants' reported clinical history set cohort assignment. This CDR3 has 14 amino acids. Germline values: CDR1 SNHLY, CDR2 FYNNEI. V lost 4 bases to trimming and J lost 3 bases; unmatched junction nucleotides: 4. This clone was observed a single time. Clones were read by immunoSEQ multiplex PCR, and TCRdb kept only the in-frame ones, dropping some. The repertoire has just over 350,000 clones, roughly nine tenths of them found once; the top ten carry 2.5% to 3%. The sample was PBMCs or T cells enriched from blood (not recorded which). This TCR was sampled from a woman aged 30 to 39 who had recovered from COVID-19. The chain recombines TRBV2 with TRBJ1-1, with 8 nucleotides matching TRBD1. DNA of the CDR3: TGTGCCAGCAGTGTTACACAGGGGGACACTGAAGCTTTCTTT. Amino acid sequence: CASSVTQGDTEAFF.